This is a list of T cell receptor beta chains from one sample in a study of cytomegalovirus exposure and HLA in healthy donors. The data were produced by immunoSEQ multiplex PCR, yet TCRdb's version contains in-frame clones alone and is incomplete. The repertoire holds roughly 200,000 clones, with roughly 78% as singletons. Sequenced input: PBMCs. Receptor source: a girl aged 10 to 17 in good health and CMV-seropositive. Each CDR3 is given with its conserved first and last residue. A D gene is named only where the DNA matches it firmly. Only part of the rows carry a size: once, few, many, or a class if the clone is expanded.

V	J	D	size	DNA	CDR3
TRBV6-1	TRBJ2-3	.	.	TGTGCCAGCAATCTAGCTAGTGGAGATACGCAGTATTTT	CASNLASGDTQYF
TRBV25-1	TRBJ1-2	TRBD1	.	TGTGCCAGCAGTAAAACAGGGGGAGCGGGTGGCTACACCTTC	CASSKTGGAGGYTF
TRBV4-3	TRBJ2-5	TRBD2	.	TGCGCCAGCAGCCAAGATGGAGCTAGCGGGCGAGAAGAGACCCAGTACTTC	CASSQDGASGREETQYF
TRBV4-1	TRBJ2-7	.	.	TGCGCCAGCAGCCAAGACCCGGGGTTAACCTACGAGCAGTACTTC	CASSQDPGLTYEQYF
TRBV6-1	TRBJ1-2	TRBD1	.	TGTGCCAGCAGGGGGGACAGGGCTGGTGGCTACACCTTC	CASRGDRAGGYTF
TRBV10-3	TRBJ1-4	TRBD1	once	TGTGCCATCAGTGAGGCGACAGGGGCCGGTGAAAAACTGTTTTTT	CAISEATGAGEKLFF
TRBV11-2	TRBJ1-1	.	.	TGTGCCAGCAGCTTAGGGTACAAGGCAGGGAACACTGAAGCTTTCTTT	CASSLGYKAGNTEAFF
TRBV7-2	TRBJ2-5	.	.	TGTGCCAGCAGCTCCGCGCGGGGCTCGGAGACCCAGTACTTC	CASSSARGSETQYF
TRBV11-3	TRBJ1-1	.	.	TGTGCCAGCTCCGGGGGGGGAGGGACCTCTGTCTCTGAAGCTTTCTTT	CASSGGGGTSVSEAFF
TRBV5-1	TRBJ1-2	TRBD1	few	TGCGCCAGCAGCACAACAGGGGTTGGCTACACCTTC	CASSTTGVGYTF
TRBV27	TRBJ2-3	TRBD2	.	TGTGCCAGCAGTTTCAGCGGGGGAGGCACAGATACGCAGTATTTT	CASSFSGGGTDTQYF
TRBV30	TRBJ2-7	TRBD1	.	TGTGCCTGGAGTGTTAAGGGGGCGTTCAACGAGCAGTACTTC	CAWSVKGAFNEQYF
TRBV6-5	TRBJ1-4	.	many	TGTGCCAGCAGTTACTCCAGGGGTGTTAAGGAAAAACTGTTTTTT	CASSYSRGVKEKLFF
TRBV5-1	TRBJ2-1	.	.	TGCGCCAGCAGCTTGGAGTCCGGTTTGGATGAGCAGTTCTTC	CASSLESGLDEQFF
TRBV7-8	TRBJ1-1	TRBD1	.	TGTGCCAGCAGCTTAGAAGGGGGACAGGGAAGGGTAACTTTCTTT	CASSLEGGQGRVTFF
TRBV7-8	TRBJ2-7	.	.	TGTGCCAGCAGCTTAACAGGGCCAAGGGTCGAGCAGTACTTC	CASSLTGPRVEQYF
TRBV6-6	TRBJ2-7	.	few	TGTGCCAGCAGCCGTATAGCGGATTCCGCCTACGAGCAGTACTTC	CASSRIADSAYEQYF
TRBV2	TRBJ2-7	TRBD1	.	TGTGCCAGCAATCTTGGACAGGGGGGTCCCTACGAGCAGTACTTC	CASNLGQGGPYEQYF
TRBV19	TRBJ1-2	TRBD1	.	TGTGCCAGTAGTGGGGCTTACAGGGGATATGGCTACACCTTC	CASSGAYRGYGYTF
TRBV2	TRBJ2-3	.	.	TGTGCCAGCACTACCAGCACAGATACGCAGTATTTT	CASTTSTDTQYF
TRBV30	TRBJ1-6	.	.	TGTGCCTGGACCTACCAGGGAGGGGTTTATAATTCACCCCTCCACTTT	CAWTYQGGVYNSPLHF
TRBV18	TRBJ1-5	.	.	TGTGCCAGCTCACCTGGGCGAGATCAGCCCCAGCATTTT	CASSPGRDQPQHF
TRBV14	TRBJ2-1	TRBD2	.	TGTGCCAGCAGCCAAGACGGGCGGGGGGGCCGAGATGAGCAGTTCTTC	CASSQDGRGGRDEQFF
TRBV7-9	TRBJ2-1	.	.	TGTGCCAGCAGCTTCGGCGGGGGCACCAATGAGCAGTTCTTC	CASSFGGGTNEQFF
TRBV2	TRBJ2-7	.	.	TGTGCCAGCAGTGGTCCCGGGGACTACGAGCAGTACTTC	CASSGPGDYEQYF
TRBV7-9	TRBJ1-4	TRBD1	.	TGTGCCAGCAGCATCGGACAGGGGTTGAATGAAAAACTGTTTTTT	CASSIGQGLNEKLFF
TRBV9	TRBJ1-6	.	.	TGTGCCAGCAGCGTAGGACAGGACTATAATTCACCCCTCCACTTT	CASSVGQDYNSPLHF
TRBV11-2	TRBJ2-1	.	.	TGTGCCAGCAGCTCCTTTAGGAAGGGGTTGGAATTCGATGAGCAGTTCTTC	CASSSFRKGLEFDEQFF
TRBV2	TRBJ2-7	.	few	TGTGCCAGCGGGGGCTACGAGCAGTACTTC	CASGGYEQYF
TRBV19	TRBJ1-2	TRBD1	.	TGTGCCAGTAGCCCAGGACAGGGGGCTTACTATGGCTACACCTTC	CASSPGQGAYYGYTF
TRBV11-2	TRBJ1-1	TRBD1	.	TGTGCCAGCAGCGCCCCGACAGGGCGTTTCACTGAAGCTTTCTTT	CASSAPTGRFTEAFF
TRBV5-1	TRBJ2-4	.	.	TGCGCCAGCAGCTCTGAACAGGGAGCCAAAAACATTCAGTACTTC	CASSSEQGAKNIQYF
TRBV7-9	TRBJ2-2	TRBD2	.	TGTGCCAGCAGTCGACTAGCGGGGCAGAACACCGGGGAGCTGTTTTTT	CASSRLAGQNTGELFF
TRBV7-9	TRBJ1-6	TRBD1	.	TGTGCCAGCAGCCACAACCGGGACAGGGGGAGAGGTGGTAATTCACCCCTCCACTTT	CASSHNRDRGRGGNSPLHF
TRBV12-5	TRBJ1-4	TRBD1	few	TGTGCTAGTGCTCCGGGACAGGGAAATGAAAAACTGTTTTTT	CASAPGQGNEKLFF
TRBV6-5	TRBJ1-1	.	.	TGTGCCAGCAGTTCCACCCAGGCGGGTCGGAACACTGAAGCTTTCTTT	CASSSTQAGRNTEAFF
TRBV19	TRBJ1-1	.	.	TGTGCCAGTAGGCAGGGGTATACTGAAGCTTTCTTT	CASRQGYTEAFF